The next 25 T cell receptor beta chains were all read from a single sample in a study of cytotoxic CD8 clonotypes in ibrutinib-treated CLL. Only in-frame clones appear in the TCRdb table, and some are missing; sequencing was by immunoSEQ multiplex PCR. The sample carries approximately 92,000 clones, approximately 80% recorded once. This specimen consisted of PBMCs, obtained after 24 months of ibrutinib treatment. These receptors were obtained from a human donor with chronic lymphocytic leukemia.

This clone was seen just once. This rearrangement joins TRBV18 to TRBJ2-7, with 10 bases identical to TRBD2. The CDR3 is 15 amino acids. Trimming took 3 bases from V and 2 from J; bases not matched to a gene: 4. The germline gives CDR1 KGHSH, CDR2 LQKENI. The CDR3 here is CASSPTSGDAYEQYF. In DNA, the CDR3 is TGTGCCAGCTCACCTACTAGCGGGGATGCCTACGAGCAGTACTTC. Using reference TRBV18 and TRBJ2-7 for the parts outside the CDR3, the full variable domain is NAGVMQNPRHLVRRRGQEARLRCSPMKGHSHVYWYRQLPEEGLKFMVYLQKENIIDESGMPKERFSAEFPKEGPSILRIQQVVRGDSAAYFCASSPTSGDAYEQYFGPGTRLTVT.

A remark on this clone: This CDR3 is also generated by other DNA sequences in the sample. The rearrangement uses TRBV7-9 and TRBJ2-7; D gene ambiguous. The V and J ends lost 5 bases and 1 base respectively, with 3 bases between them. The CDR3 runs to 11 residues. CDR1 SEHNR and CDR2 FQNEAQ come from the germline V gene (reference sequence). This CDR3 reads CASSLSYEQYF. The CDR3 coding sequence is TGTGCCAGCAGCCTATCCTACGAGCAGTACTTC. Using reference TRBV7-9 and TRBJ2-7 for the parts outside the CDR3, the full variable domain is DTGVSQNPRHKITKRGQNVTFRCDPISEHNRLYWYRQTLGQGPEFLTYFQNEAQLEKSRLLSDRFSAERPKGSFSTLEIQRTEQGDSAMYLCASSLSYEQYFGPGTRLTVT.

In its sample, this clone was seen a few times. The chain is built from TRBV5-1 and TRBJ1-2; D gene uncertain. The CDR3 extends over 12 amino acids. Trimming cost V 4 bases and J 5 bases, with 9 bases left between them. Germline V CDR1 and CDR2: SGHRS, YFSETQ. The CDR3 sequence: CASSQARYGYTF. In DNA, the CDR3 is TGCGCCAGCAGCCAAGCGCGGTATGGCTACACCTTC.

V is TRBV28 and J is TRBJ2-4; 9 nucleotides match TRBD1. This CDR3 spans 16 amino acids. The germline gives CDR1 MDHEN, CDR2 SYDVKM. V dropped 6 bases and J dropped 4; count of bases not matched to a gene: 10. The CDR3 loop reads CASSPAGDRAKNIQYF. CDR3 coding DNA: TGTGCCAGCAGCCCTGCGGGGGACAGGGCTAAAAACATTCAGTACTTC.

The chain couples TRBV7-2 to TRBJ1-5; no clear D. Germline V gene data show CDR1 as SGHTA and CDR2 as FQGNSA. The CDR3 has 14 residues. Trimming left V 5 bases short and J 2 bases short, with 10 bases between. The CDR3 reads CASSPLLGNQPQHF. CDR3 bases: TGTGCCAGCAGCCCCCTCCTGGGCAATCAGCCCCAGCATTTT.

The chain combines TRBV18 with TRBJ2-5, with 7 bases lining up with TRBD1. V lost 2 bases to trimming and J lost 4 bases; unmatched junction nucleotides: 7. The CDR3 extends over 15 amino acids. The germline gives CDR1 KGHSH, CDR2 LQKENI. CDR3 sequence: CASSPKLQGPETQYF. The CDR3 DNA reads as TGTGCCAGCTCACCAAAGTTACAGGGGCCAGAGACCCAGTACTTC.

This chain connects TRBV9 to TRBJ2-3, with 8 bases fitting TRBD2. The length of the CDR3 is 15 residues. Per germline, CDR1 SGDLS and CDR2 YYNGEE. The J segment lost 1 base and the V segment lost 1 base, leaving 2 bases of the junction unmatched. As DNA, the CDR3 is TGTGCCAGCAGCGTACTACTAGCGGGCACAGATACGCAGTATTTT. Its protein is CASSVLLAGTDTQYF.

The V call is TRBV2, the J call TRBJ2-3; D gene ambiguous. The ends were cut back, 6 bases at V and 0 bases at J, with 7 bases in the middle. The CDR3 contains 13 residues. Germline CDR1 reads SNHLY; CDR2 reads FYNNEI. The CDR3 sequence is CASRSQSTDTQYF. The CDR3 coding sequence is TGTGCCAGCAGGTCTCAAAGCACAGATACGCAGTATTTT.

A remark on this clone: This CDR3 is also generated by other DNA sequences in the sample. The J gene is TRBJ2-1, the V gene TRBV27; D possibly corresponds to TRBD1 (5 bases). Between the trimmed V and J ends, which lost 1 base and 7 bases, there was a span of 8 bases. This CDR3 contains 13 residues. In germline, CDR1 is MNHEY, CDR2 SMNVEV (reference sequence). CDR3 nucleotides: TGTGCCAGCAGTTTATGGTCAGGGAATGAGCAGTTCTTC. Residues: CASSLWSGNEQFF.

The chain uses TRBV2 and TRBJ2-1; 8 nucleotides agree with TRBD2. With 3 bases clipped from V and 7 bases from J, the junction kept 14 bases outside the gene matches. The CDR3 is 17 amino acids. Germline lookup yields CDR1 SNHLY and CDR2 FYNNEI. The CDR3 nucleotides read TGTGCCAGCAGTGAGGCAACTAGCGGCCCAAAAAAGAATGAGCAGTTCTTC. Amino acid sequence: CASSEATSGPKKNEQFF.

The CDR3 nucleotides are TGTGCCAGCAGCGTAGAGTGGGGGACCCCAAGTCACAATGAGCAGTTCTTC. It is translated as CASSVEWGTPSHNEQFF. V and J are TRBV9 and TRBJ2-1, with D possibly being TRBD1 or TRBD2 (5 bases each). In germline, CDR1 is SGDLS, CDR2 YYNGEE. V dropped 0 bases and J dropped 5 bases, with 18 bases sitting between them. This CDR3 is 17 amino acids long.

The chain employs TRBV6-5 and TRBJ2-3, with D perhaps TRBD2 (5 bases). Germline assignment: CDR1 MNHEY and CDR2 SVGAGI. Trimming took off 1 base at V and 6 bases at J, with 8 bases between the two ends. The CDR3 extends over 13 amino acids. DNA of the CDR3: TGTGCCAGCAGTTACTGGAGCGGCGATACGCAGTATTTT. It yields the protein CASSYWSGDTQYF.

The genes are TRBV27 and TRBJ2-1; D perhaps matches TRBD1 (5 bases). V was pared by 7 bases and J by 0 bases, with 13 bases between. This CDR3 comprises 15 residues. CDR1 and CDR2 from the germline V gene are MNHEY and SMNVEV (reference sequence). The CDR3 loop reads CASKRGTGSYNEQFF. DNA for the CDR3: TGTGCCAGCAAAAGGGGAACTGGCTCCTACAATGAGCAGTTCTTC.

The chain has TRBV27 and TRBJ1-5; D unresolved. The CDR3 spans 16 residues. Trimming stripped 3 bases from V and 5 bases from J, with 17 bases between. The germline V gene has CDR1 MNHEY and CDR2 SMNVEV (reference sequence). CDR3 sequence reads: CASSFRWRLGHQPQHF. CDR3 sequence (DNA): TGTGCCAGCAGTTTTAGATGGAGGCTCGGCCATCAGCCCCAGCATTTT.

The V and J genes are TRBV5-1 and TRBJ2-1; D possibly matches TRBD1 or TRBD2 (5 bases each). Trimming removed 4 bases at V and 2 bases at J, with 19 bases between. CDR1 and CDR2 from the germline V gene are SGHRS and YFSETQ. The CDR3 runs to 17 residues. CDR3 sequence reads: CASSLTTGTVTYNEQFF. Here the CDR3 DNA reads TGCGCCAGCAGCCTAACAACCGGGACGGTGACCTACAATGAGCAGTTCTTC.

The J gene is TRBJ1-1, the V gene TRBV14; D is unresolved. V lost 1 base to trimming and J lost 7 bases, with 7 bases between them. Germline loops: CDR1 SGHDN, CDR2 FVKESK. The CDR3 has 12 amino acids. CDR3 protein: CASSQVAGEAFF. Here the CDR3 DNA reads TGTGCCAGCAGCCAAGTAGCGGGTGAAGCTTTCTTT.

V usage is TRBV7-2 and J usage is TRBJ2-7, with D possibly being TRBD1 (5 bases). V was cut by 1 base and J by 0 bases, with 7 bases left in between. The length of the CDR3 is 14 residues. Per germline, CDR1 SGHTA and CDR2 FQGNSA. CDR3 nucleotide sequence: TGTGCCAGCAGCTTAGAGGGGATCTCCTACGAGCAGTACTTC. Translation: CASSLEGISYEQYF.

This chain uses TRBV18 with TRBJ2-3; TRBD1 matches at 7 bases. The ends lost 1 base at V and 4 bases at J; junction bases unmatched: 8. This CDR3 spans 16 amino acids. Germline CDR1 KGHSH, CDR2 LQKENI. Here the CDR3 reads CASSPQDLQGSDTQYF. The DNA for the CDR3 is TGTGCCAGCTCACCACAAGACTTACAGGGGTCAGATACGCAGTATTTT. The full variable domain, completed using reference TRBV18 and TRBJ2-3, is NAGVMQNPRHLVRRRGQEARLRCSPMKGHSHVYWYRQLPEEGLKFMVYLQKENIIDESGMPKERFSAEFPKEGPSILRIQQVVRGDSAAYFCASSPQDLQGSDTQYFGPGTRLTVL.

The DNA for the CDR3 is TGTGCCAGCAGCTTACCGGGACAGGGGGCGGAGACCCAGTACTTC. Translation gives CASSLPGQGAETQYF. V and J are TRBV7-8 and TRBJ2-5, with 12 nucleotides matching TRBD1. The CDR3 totals 15 residues. Germline CDR1 SGHVS, CDR2 FQNEAQ. V was clipped by 2 bases and J by 5 bases; unmatched bases: 3.

The rearrangement links TRBV7-9 to TRBJ1-1, with 7 nucleotides matching TRBD1. Germline CDR1 reads SEHNR; CDR2 reads FQNEAQ (reference sequence). The CDR3 has 14 amino acids. V shed 4 bases and J 0 bases; nucleotides not matched to a gene: 2. CDR3 nucleotides: TGTGCCAGCAGCTCGGGACAGATGAACACTGAAGCTTTCTTT. Encoded protein: CASSSGQMNTEAFF.

This chain joins TRBV19 and TRBJ1-2; 12 positions match TRBD1. The CDR3 extends over 16 amino acids. The junction had 9 bases not matched to a gene; V was cut back by 6 bases and J by 4 bases. Germline CDR1 LNHDA, CDR2 SQIVND (reference sequence). The CDR3: CASSDTPGQGAYGYTF. The CDR3 DNA follows: TGTGCCAGTAGCGACACGCCGGGACAGGGGGCCTATGGCTACACCTTC. The complete variable domain, with remaining parts taken from reference TRBV19 and TRBJ1-2, reads DGGITQSPKYLFRKEGQNVTLSCEQNLNHDAMYWYRQDPGQGLRLIYYSQIVNDFQKGDIAEGYSVSREKKESFPLTVTSAQKNPTAFYLCASSDTPGQGAYGYTFGSGTRLTVV.

In DNA form, the CDR3 reads TGTGCCAGCAGCGTAGGACCCAACTCTGGAAACACCATATATTTT. Its protein is CASSVGPNSGNTIYF. The rearrangement links TRBV9 to TRBJ1-3; D is unresolved. The V end was cut by 0 bases, the J end by 0 bases, with 7 bases between. Per germline, CDR1 SGDLS and CDR2 YYNGEE. The CDR3 loop spans 15 amino acids. The entire variable domain, with the rest obtained from reference TRBV9 and TRBJ1-3, is as follows: DSGVTQTPKHLITATGQRVTLRCSPRSGDLSVYWYQQSLDQGLQFLIQYYNGEERAKGNILERFSAQQFPDLHSELNLSSLELGDSALYFCASSVGPNSGNTIYFGEGSWLTVV.

The chain links TRBV4-1 to TRBJ2-3; 8 bases fit TRBD1. The V and J ends lost 4 bases and 2 bases, in that order; junction bases with no gene match: 8. This CDR3 is 16 amino acids long. Germline V gene sequence: CDR1 MGHRA, CDR2 YSYEKL. The chain's CDR3 is CASSPSGTGSTDTQYF. The CDR3 coding sequence is TGCGCCAGCAGCCCTTCCGGGACAGGCTCCACAGATACGCAGTATTTT.

The chain couples TRBV6-6 to TRBJ1-1; D not certain. Trimming shortened V by 0 bases and J by 0 bases, and 11 bases separated the two germline ends. There are 16 residues in the CDR3. CDR1 and CDR2 (germline): MNHNY, SVGAGI (reference sequence). CDR3 amino acids: CASSYSGISLNTEAFF. In DNA, the CDR3 is TGTGCCAGCAGTTACTCGGGGATTTCACTGAACACTGAAGCTTTCTTT.

The rearrangement joins TRBV2 to TRBJ2-2; 9 bases agree with TRBD2. In germline, CDR1 is SNHLY, CDR2 FYNNEI. CDR3 length: 15 amino acids. J was trimmed by 4 bases and V by 5 bases; bases with no gene match: 5. The CDR3 bases are TGTGCCAGCAGTTTAACTAGCGGGTCCACCGGGGAGCTGTTTTTT. Its protein product is CASSLTSGSTGELFF.